This TCR beta chain derives from a study of cytomegalovirus exposure and HLA in healthy donors. Researchers ran the PCR with 60 Vbeta and 13 Jbeta primers. Sequencing used immunoSEQ multiplex PCR; TCRdb keeps in-frame clones, though not all of them. Of roughly 120,000 clones listed, 73% were seen once; the top ten hold 4.1%. The CDR3 contains 17 residues. Looked up from germline, CDR1 is MNHEY and CDR2 is SMNVEV (reference sequence). The V gene end was trimmed by 6 bases and the J gene end by 6 bases; junction bases not matched to a gene: 15. Sequencing was performed on PBMCs. J is TRBJ2-3 and V is TRBV27, with 10 nucleotides matching TRBD2. This TCR derives from a middle-aged woman in good health and CMV-seronegative. CDR3 DNA sequence: TGTGCCAGCAGGAGAAACGGAGCGGGGGGGTTGCCTGATACGCAGTATTTT. Encoded protein: CASRRNGAGGLPDTQYF.